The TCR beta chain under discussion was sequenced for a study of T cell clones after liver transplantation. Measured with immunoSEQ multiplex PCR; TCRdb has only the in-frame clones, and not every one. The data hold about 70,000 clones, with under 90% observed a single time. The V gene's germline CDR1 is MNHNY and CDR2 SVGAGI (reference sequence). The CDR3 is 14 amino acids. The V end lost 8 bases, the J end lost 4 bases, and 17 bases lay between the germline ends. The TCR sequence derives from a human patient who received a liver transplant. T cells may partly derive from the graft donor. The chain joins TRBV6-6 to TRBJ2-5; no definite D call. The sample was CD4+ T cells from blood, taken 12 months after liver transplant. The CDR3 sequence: CASARKDGRETQYF. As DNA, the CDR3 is TGTGCCAGCGCTAGGAAGGATGGGCGAGAGACCCAGTACTTC.